This entry lists 16 T cell receptor beta chains sequenced from one sample in a study of cytomegalovirus exposure and HLA in healthy donors. The PCR was carried out with 60 Vbeta primers and 13 Jbeta primers. Clones were read by immunoSEQ multiplex PCR, and TCRdb kept only the in-frame ones, dropping some. The profile covers 150,000 to 200,000 clones, with 77% appearing a single time and roughly 7.5% taken by the ten largest. The sequenced material came from PBMCs. The receptors come from a male donor in good health and CMV-seropositive.

This chain joins TRBV5-1 and TRBJ2-7; 8 nucleotides align to TRBD1. This CDR3 contains 14 residues. Germline V gene lookup returns CDR1 SGHRS and CDR2 YFSETQ. Unmatched junction bases numbered 7, after V lost 3 bases and J lost 5 bases. The CDR3, as DNA: TGCGCCAGCAGCTCGGACAGGGAGGTTCACGAGCAGTACTTC. Translated, it gives CASSSDREVHEQYF.

The CDR3 DNA sequence: TGTGCCAGCAGAAAGGGCGCGGGAAGCTCCTACGAGCAGTACTTC. It translates to CASRKGAGSSYEQYF. The V and J genes are TRBV6-6 and TRBJ2-7, with D possibly matching TRBD2 (6 bases). Trimming stripped 6 bases from V and 0 bases from J, with 15 bases between. Germline CDR1 is MNHNY and CDR2 is SVGAGI (reference sequence). The CDR3 totals 15 residues.

The chain carries TRBV29-1 and TRBJ2-1; D perhaps matches TRBD2 (6 bases). Trimming shortened V by 4 bases and J by 8 bases, and 9 bases separated the two germline ends. Germline V CDR1 and CDR2: SQVTM, ANQGSEA. CDR3 length: 11 residues. CDR3 nucleotides: TGCAGCGTTGGGGGGGAAGATGAGCAGTTCTTC. Protein: CSVGGEDEQFF.

This chain uses TRBV9 with TRBJ1-3, with TRBD1 as a possible D gene (6 bases). V was trimmed by 0 bases and J by 0 bases, leaving 7 bases between them. Germline assignment: CDR1 SGDLS and CDR2 YYNGEE. The CDR3 contains 15 residues. CDR3 residues: CASSVAGVSGNTIYF. CDR3 sequence (DNA): TGTGCCAGCAGCGTAGCAGGGGTCTCTGGAAACACCATATATTTT.

Here the CDR3 reads CASSARETPSYEQYF. The CDR3 coding sequence is TGTGCCAGCAGTGCGCGGGAAACCCCCTCCTACGAGCAGTACTTC. This sequence joins TRBV2 and TRBJ2-7, with D possibly being TRBD2 (6 bases). Trimming stripped 4 bases from V and 0 bases from J, with 13 bases between. The CDR3 is 15 residues long. Germline CDR1 SNHLY, CDR2 FYNNEI.

The chain is built from TRBV2 and TRBJ1-6; D is unresolved. Per germline, CDR1 SNHLY and CDR2 FYNNEI. The CDR3 consists of 16 residues. V lost 5 bases, J lost 0 bases, and 11 bases lay in between. CDR3 protein: CASSLRSGSYNSPLHF. The CDR3 DNA sequence: TGTGCCAGCAGTCTCAGAAGCGGCTCCTATAATTCACCCCTCCACTTT.

The chain uses TRBV19 and TRBJ1-2; TRBD1 matches at 8 bases. V lost 5 bases, J lost 3 bases, and 5 bases stayed unmatched. Germline CDR1 is LNHDA and CDR2 is SQIVND (reference sequence). The CDR3 extends over 14 amino acids. CDR3 loop: CASSSDRVDYGYTF. CDR3 nucleotides: TGTGCCAGTAGTTCGGACAGGGTCGACTATGGCTACACCTTC. Using reference TRBV19 and TRBJ1-2 for the parts outside the CDR3, the full variable domain is DGGITQSPKYLFRKEGQNVTLSCEQNLNHDAMYWYRQDPGQGLRLIYYSQIVNDFQKGDIAEGYSVSREKKESFPLTVTSAQKNPTAFYLCASSSDRVDYGYTFGSGTRLTVV.

The CDR3 region is CASSPRGYSNQPQHF. The CDR3 DNA is TGTGCCAGCAGCCCCCGGGGTTATAGCAATCAGCCCCAGCATTTT. The chain is built from TRBV27 and TRBJ1-5; D ambiguous. V lost 6 bases, J lost 0 bases, and 12 bases lay in between. Germline CDR1 reads MNHEY; CDR2 reads SMNVEV (reference sequence). The length of the CDR3 is 15 residues.

The J gene is TRBJ1-2, the V gene TRBV19; 8 nucleotides line up with TRBD1. The CDR3 has 17 residues. Germline CDR1 and CDR2: LNHDA and SQIVND (reference sequence). With V trimmed by 3 bases and J by 2 bases, 11 bases remained unmatched. CDR3 sequence reads: CASSINSIGQGNYGYTF. Here the CDR3 DNA reads TGTGCCAGTAGTATCAATTCTATAGGACAGGGAAACTATGGCTACACCTTC.

The chain carries TRBV23-1 and TRBJ1-5; no firm D call. TRBV23-1 is sorted into the ORF group, with uncertain function. The CDR3 extends over 10 amino acids. Trimming shortened V by 9 bases and J by 5 bases, and 5 bases separated the two germline ends. The CDR3 loop is CASRDQPQHF. CDR3 DNA: TGCGCCAGTCGAGATCAGCCCCAGCATTTT.

This chain joins TRBV10-1 and TRBJ1-3; 10 bases align to TRBD1. The V gene end was trimmed by 9 bases and the J gene end by 2 bases; junction bases not matched to a gene: 1. The CDR3 has 13 amino acids. The germline V gene has CDR1 WNHNN and CDR2 SYGVQD (reference sequence). The CDR3 DNA sequence: TGCGCCAGGGGACAGGGGCCTGGAAACACCATATATTTT. Protein sequence: CARGQGPGNTIYF.

This chain's CDR3 is CASSLPRDSGDYNEQFF. The CDR3 DNA follows: TGTGCCAGCAGCTTACCGAGAGATAGCGGGGACTACAATGAGCAGTTCTTC. The rearrangement joins TRBV7-3 to TRBJ2-1, with 8 nucleotides matching TRBD2. V lost 2 bases, J lost 3 bases, and 9 bases stayed unmatched. This CDR3 region has 17 residues. CDR1 is SGHTA and CDR2 is FQGTGA in the germline V gene. Full variable domain (missing parts from reference TRBV7-3 and TRBJ2-1): GAGVSQTPSNKVTEKGKYVELRCDPISGHTALYWYRQSLGQGPEFLIYFQGTGAADDSGLPNDRFFAVRPEGSVSTLKIQRTERGDSAVYLCASSLPRDSGDYNEQFFGPGTRLTVL.

This clone came up a few times. This chain uses TRBV4-1 with TRBJ1-4, with a weak D call TRBD1 (5 bases). V was cut by 0 bases and J by 4 bases, with 18 bases left in between. In germline, CDR1 is MGHRA, CDR2 YSYEKL. The CDR3 contains 18 residues. The CDR3 DNA reads TGCGCCAGCAGCCAAGAAACAGGAGAGGACGTCCGTAATGAAAAACTGTTTTTT. It is translated as CASSQETGEDVRNEKLFF.

The chain employs TRBV6-1 and TRBJ2-3; possible D gene TRBD2, 7 bases. Germline CDR1 is MNHNS and CDR2 is SASEGT. The germline V and J ends were trimmed by 6 bases and 0 bases, with 13 bases remaining between them. The CDR3 sequence is 15 residues long. The CDR3 DNA is TGTGCCAGCAGGAGGGGGGGGCGTAGCACAGATACGCAGTATTTT. This codes for CASRRGGRSTDTQYF.

This chain links TRBV7-2 with TRBJ2-5; 7 bases match TRBD2. The ends lost 5 bases at V and 5 bases at J; junction bases unmatched: 8. This CDR3 is built from 14 residues. Germline V lookup: CDR1 SGHTA, CDR2 FQGNSA. CDR3 protein: CASSHLGGFETQYF. Written as DNA, the CDR3 is TGTGCCAGCAGCCACCTGGGGGGGTTTGAGACCCAGTACTTC.

For this clone: In the same sample, other DNA sequences code for this CDR3. The chain recombines TRBV25-1 with TRBJ1-6; TRBD1 agrees at 9 bases. The germline V gene encodes CDR1 MGHDK and CDR2 SYGVNS. The CDR3 has 15 residues. Trimming removed 6 bases from V and 7 bases from J; junction bases left unmatched: 7. The DNA for the CDR3 is TGTGCCAGCAGGGGTACACAGGGGGCGAATTCACCCCTCCACTTT. This sequence encodes CASRGTQGANSPLHF.